The 6 T cell receptor beta chains below all came from one sample that was sequenced in a study of response to subunit inactivated influenza vaccine. TCRdb ran MiXCR on the RT-PCR reads and lists one entry per CDR3 protein. The sample lists 800,000 or so distinct CDR3 sequences; around 20% were seen once. Sequencing was performed on PBMCs from blood, taken 4 to 6 days after vaccination. These receptors were taken from a man between 50 and 59 years old who received an inactivated influenza vaccine.

The sample holds a few counts of this clonotype. The J gene is TRBJ2-3, the V gene TRBV6-1; no firm D call. Germline assignment: CDR1 MNHNS and CDR2 SASEGT. CDR3 length: 17 amino acids. V was shortened by 7 bases and J by 1 base, with 21 bases between the two germline ends. The chain's CDR3 is CASTDGIDRVRTDTQYF. The CDR3 DNA sequence: TGTGCCAGCACGGACGGAATTGATAGGGTCCGCACAGATACGCAGTATTTT.

The chain couples TRBV30 to TRBJ1-1; tentatively, D is TRBD1 (5 bases). CDR1 and CDR2 from the germline V gene are GTSNPN and SVGIG (reference sequence). The CDR3 covers 14 residues. Trimming took off 0 bases at V and 7 bases at J, with 15 bases between the two ends. CDR3 DNA: TGTGCCTGGAGTGTAGGGCAGGGCTATTTTGAAGCTTTCTTT. Amino acids: CAWSVGQGYFEAFF.

This clonotype was seen a handful of times. The chain has TRBV6-5 and TRBJ2-1; D tentatively reads TRBD1 or TRBD2 (5 bases each). The V end lost 2 bases, the J end lost 5 bases, and 10 bases lay between the germline ends. The CDR3 covers 14 residues. Germline CDR1 is MNHEY and CDR2 is SVGAGI. CDR3 nucleotides: TGTGCCAGCAGTTACACGGGACCTCACAATGAGCAGTTCTTC. Its protein product is CASSYTGPHNEQFF.

This sequence joins TRBV5-1 and TRBJ2-5, with TRBD2 matching over 10 bases. Germline CDR1 SGHRS, CDR2 YFSETQ. The CDR3 sequence is 16 residues long. V shed 2 bases and J 3 bases; nucleotides not matched to a gene: 7. The chain's CDR3 is CASSFSPSGSKETQYF. Written as DNA, the CDR3 is TGCGCCAGCAGCTTTTCTCCTAGCGGGAGTAAAGAGACCCAGTACTTC.

V and J are TRBV4-1 and TRBJ2-6; unclear D gene. The V gene lost 1 base and the J gene lost 1 base, with 11 bases spanning the gap. The germline CDR1 and CDR2 sequences are MGHRA and YSYEKL. This CDR3 is built from 17 residues. The CDR3 coding sequence is TGCGCCAGCAGCCAAGCCCCTCCCGGGTCTGGGGCCAACGTCCTGACTTTC. Protein product: CASSQAPPGSGANVLTF.

This clonotype was observed at least ten times. The chain combines TRBV7-9 with TRBJ2-5, with TRBD1 matching 8 bases. Germline lookup yields CDR1 SEHNR and CDR2 FQNEAQ (reference sequence). This CDR3 has 15 residues. V lost 5 bases, J lost 5 bases, and 10 bases stayed unmatched. CDR3 bases: TGTGCCAGCAGCCTTAGACAGGGGACGGATGAGACCCAGTACTTC. This gives the protein CASSLRQGTDETQYF. The whole variable domain, remainder taken from reference TRBV7-9 and TRBJ2-5, is DTGVSQNPRHKITKRGQNVTFRCDPISEHNRLYWYRQTLGQGPEFLTYFQNEAQLEKSRLLSDRFSAERPKGSFSTLEIQRTEQGDSAMYLCASSLRQGTDETQYFGPGTRLLVL.